This TCR beta chain was observed in a study of identical twins. This clonotype was observed at least ten times. A universal primer site was created by template switching, with the cDNA bearing unique molecular identifiers. From the 5' RACE reads, TCRdb called clonotypes with MiXCR, one entry per CDR3 protein. The data contain 150,000 or so distinct CDR3 sequences, 3.5% of them singletons. What was sequenced was memory T cells sorted from blood. This TCR derives from a man aged 18 to 30 in good health.

As DNA, the CDR3 is TGCGCCAGCAGCTTGGCCATTGGGGCTGGGGCCAACGTCCTGACTTTC. It translates to CASSLAIGAGANVLTF. The J gene is TRBJ2-6, the V gene TRBV5-1; D remains ambiguous. The V end was cut by 0 bases, the J end by 2 bases, with 9 bases between. The length of the CDR3 is 16 residues. Germline V gene data show CDR1 as SGHRS and CDR2 as YFSETQ.